One and the same sample provided the 5 T cell receptor beta chains below, sequenced in a study of graft-versus-host responses after intestinal transplantation. These receptors' targets are unknown. Clones were sequenced by immunoSEQ multiplex PCR, and TCRdb holds only the in-frame ones, with some missing. The sample shows fewer than 90,000 clones, approximately 94% of them seen only once. This material consisted of unstimulated CD4+ T cells sorted from spleen or lymph node cells, taken before transplant. These receptors were collected from a human donor who was the organ donor for an intestinal transplant.

The chain couples TRBV10-3 to TRBJ2-7, with 7 bases fitting TRBD2. With 10 bases clipped from V and 3 bases from J, the junction kept 9 bases outside the gene matches. This CDR3 spans 13 amino acids. CDR1 is ENHRY and CDR2 is SYGVKD in the germline V gene. The CDR3 spells CASRLANLYEQYF. Here the CDR3 DNA reads TGTGCCAGCAGACTAGCCAATCTCTACGAGCAGTACTTC.

The chain recombines TRBV15 with TRBJ2-5; 7 bases match TRBD1. V was pared by 9 bases and J by 2 bases, with 6 bases of the junction left unmatched. The CDR3 extends over 13 amino acids. CDR1 LNHNV and CDR2 YYDKDF come from the germline V gene (reference sequence). This CDR3 is CATRLTGQETQYF. The CDR3 region has the DNA TGTGCCACGAGACTGACAGGGCAAGAGACCCAGTACTTC.

V usage is TRBV28 and J usage is TRBJ2-7, with a weak D call TRBD1 (6 bases). CDR1 is MDHEN and CDR2 is SYDVKM in the germline V gene. V was shortened by 5 bases and J by 3 bases, with 14 bases between the two germline ends. The CDR3 sequence is 14 residues long. As DNA, the CDR3 is TGTGCCAGCAGTCCCCTGGACAGAAACTACGAGCAGTACTTC. Its translation is CASSPLDRNYEQYF.

The chain couples TRBV10-3 to TRBJ2-2, with 11 nucleotides matching TRBD1. CDR1 and CDR2 from the germline V gene are ENHRY and SYGVKD. With V trimmed by 6 bases and J by 1 base, 1 base remained unmatched. This CDR3 is 15 amino acids long. The CDR3 nucleotides read TGTGCCATCAGGGGACAGGGGGGGAACACCGGGGAGCTGTTTTTT. Translated: CAIRGQGGNTGELFF.

In this sample, this clone turned up once. V and J are TRBV9 and TRBJ2-5; the D is unclear. Germline CDR1 is SGDLS and CDR2 is YYNGEE. V shed 4 bases and J shed 1 base, with 11 bases lying between them. This CDR3 has 14 amino acids. CDR3 protein: CASSPQALQETQYF. CDR3 sequence (DNA): TGTGCCAGCAGCCCGCAGGCTCTCCAAGAGACCCAGTACTTC.